This T cell receptor beta chain was captured in a study of beta chain features in type 1 diabetes. The overall study: Patient and healthy donor groups were alike in age, gender and cell yields.

Since all of the isolated RNA was reverse transcribed, expressed TCRB transcripts were what got sequenced. Clones were sequenced by immunoSEQ multiplex PCR, and TCRdb holds only the in-frame ones, with some missing. The sample lists hundreds of thousands of clones; around an eighth were seen once. Findings and caveats of the study: PCR could preferentially amplify shorter templates, alike in patients and controls. TCRB repertoires of naive, central memory and Treg cells appeared more similar among patients than among healthy donors. Significant though moderate, a shortening of TCRB CDR3s appeared in all four CD4+ subsets of Type 1 diabetes patients.

CD45RO/CCR7/CD25/CD127/CD95/CD27 staining was used to isolate CD4+ naive, central memory, regulatory and stem cell-like memory cells by sorting. As for this clone: The antigen is not known.

This clonotype originated in a man younger than 30 with type 1 diabetes. The source material was naive CD4+ T cells from blood.

CDR3 coding DNA: TGTGCCAGCAGCCGCCCCTTAGCGCCCAACACAGATACGCAGTATTTT. Translating it yields CASSRPLAPNTDTQYF. J is TRBJ2-3 and V is TRBV7-3; D possibly corresponds to TRBD2 (5 bases). Trimming stripped 5 bases from V and 2 bases from J, with 17 bases between. This CDR3 comprises 16 residues. Germline CDR1 is SGHTA and CDR2 is FQGTGA.